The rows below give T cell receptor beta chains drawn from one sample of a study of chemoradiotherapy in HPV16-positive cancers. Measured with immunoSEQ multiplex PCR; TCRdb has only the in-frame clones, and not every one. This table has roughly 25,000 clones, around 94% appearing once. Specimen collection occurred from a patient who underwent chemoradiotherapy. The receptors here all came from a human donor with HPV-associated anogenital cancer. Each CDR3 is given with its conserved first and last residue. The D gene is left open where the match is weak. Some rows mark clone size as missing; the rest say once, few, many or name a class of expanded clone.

cdr3_nt: TGCAGCGTTGAATTCGGCAGGGAATCCACAGATACGCAGTATTTT; cdr3_aa: CSVEFGRESTDTQYF; j_call: TRBJ2-3; clone_size: NA; d_call: NA; v_call: TRBV29-1
cdr3_nt: TGTGCCAGCAGCCCCAAAAACATTCAGTACTTC; cdr3_aa: CASSPKNIQYF; j_call: TRBJ2-4; clone_size: NA; d_call: NA; v_call: TRBV2
cdr3_nt: TGTGCCAGCAGCTCCGGGGAGGTCAGCTACACTGAAGCTTTCTTT; cdr3_aa: CASSSGEVSYTEAFF; j_call: TRBJ1-1; clone_size: once; d_call: NA; v_call: TRBV7-2
cdr3_nt: TGCGCCAGCAGTGAGCCTGGCCGGGACAGTTCCTACGAGCAGTACTTC; cdr3_aa: CASSEPGRDSSYEQYF; j_call: TRBJ2-7; clone_size: once; d_call: TRBD1; v_call: TRBV10-2
cdr3_nt: TGTGCCAGCAGGGGTGGGACAGCTTCCTCCTACGAGCAGTACTTC; cdr3_aa: CASRGGTASSYEQYF; j_call: TRBJ2-7; clone_size: NA; d_call: TRBD1; v_call: TRBV6-1
cdr3_nt: TGTGCCAGCAGCTCCTTTGCGTGGGGAAACGGGGAGCTGTTTTTT; cdr3_aa: CASSSFAWGNGELFF; j_call: TRBJ2-2; clone_size: NA; d_call: NA; v_call: TRBV7-3
cdr3_nt: TGTGCCAGCAGCCCCCCGGTCGGGAGGGCCCCAGATACGCAGTATTTT; cdr3_aa: CASSPPVGRAPDTQYF; j_call: TRBJ2-3; clone_size: NA; d_call: TRBD2; v_call: TRBV5-6
cdr3_nt: TGTGCCAGTAGTATAGGCCCGGTACTGAACACTGAAGCTTTCTTT; cdr3_aa: CASSIGPVLNTEAFF; j_call: TRBJ1-1; clone_size: NA; d_call: NA; v_call: TRBV19
cdr3_nt: TGTGCCAGCAGCTTCATTGATCGAGGGGAAAAACTGTTTTTT; cdr3_aa: CASSFIDRGEKLFF; j_call: TRBJ1-4; clone_size: NA; d_call: NA; v_call: TRBV11-2
cdr3_nt: TGTGCCACCAGCAGTAGTAATTTACAACCGGGACAGTCGAACACCGGGGAGCTGTTTTTT; cdr3_aa: CATSSSNLQPGQSNTGELFF; j_call: TRBJ2-2; clone_size: once; d_call: TRBD1; v_call: TRBV15
cdr3_nt: TGTGCCAGCAGCTTAGGCCCGCAGGGGGCCACCTACGAGCAGTACTTC; cdr3_aa: CASSLGPQGATYEQYF; j_call: TRBJ2-7; clone_size: NA; d_call: TRBD1; v_call: TRBV11-2
cdr3_nt: TGTGCCACCAGCCCTAGGGGCTCTGGGGCCAACGTCCTGACTTTC; cdr3_aa: CATSPRGSGANVLTF; j_call: TRBJ2-6; clone_size: NA; d_call: NA; v_call: TRBV15
cdr3_nt: TGTGCCAGCAGCTTATTTTTATCTAGCACAGATACGCAGTATTTT; cdr3_aa: CASSLFLSSTDTQYF; j_call: TRBJ2-3; clone_size: NA; d_call: NA; v_call: TRBV7-2
cdr3_nt: TGTGCCAGCAGTTACTCGACGGGACAGACTTCACCCCTCCACTTT; cdr3_aa: CASSYSTGQTSPLHF; j_call: TRBJ1-6; clone_size: NA; d_call: TRBD1; v_call: TRBV6-5
cdr3_nt: TGCGCCAGCAGCCAAGGGGAGGCAACAAACTATGGCTACACCTTC; cdr3_aa: CASSQGEATNYGYTF; j_call: TRBJ1-2; clone_size: NA; d_call: NA; v_call: TRBV5-1
cdr3_nt: TGTGCCAGCAGAGTTCAGGGGCAGGGGAGCAATCAGCCCCAGCATTTT; cdr3_aa: CASRVQGQGSNQPQHF; j_call: TRBJ1-5; clone_size: NA; d_call: NA; v_call: TRBV28
cdr3_nt: TGTGCCAGCAGCTTGGCCTTGGGAGGGAGCAATCAGCCCCAGCATTTT; cdr3_aa: CASSLALGGSNQPQHF; j_call: TRBJ1-5; clone_size: NA; d_call: NA; v_call: TRBV5-5
cdr3_nt: TGCAGCGTTCCCGGGACAGGGGGATCTTCTAACTATGGCTACACCTTC; cdr3_aa: CSVPGTGGSSNYGYTF; j_call: TRBJ1-2; clone_size: NA; d_call: TRBD1; v_call: TRBV29-1
cdr3_nt: TGTGCCAGCAGCTCGGACAGGGTATCAACTAATGAAAAACTGTTTTTT; cdr3_aa: CASSSDRVSTNEKLFF; j_call: TRBJ1-4; clone_size: NA; d_call: TRBD1; v_call: TRBV11-2
cdr3_nt: TGTGCCATCAGTTCCGGGACAGGGGTCTACGAGCAGTACTTC; cdr3_aa: CAISSGTGVYEQYF; j_call: TRBJ2-7; clone_size: NA; d_call: TRBD1; v_call: TRBV10-3
cdr3_nt: TGTGCCAGCAGTTCCTCCCGGACAGGGCTTAACCAGGCTTTCTTT; cdr3_aa: CASSSSRTGLNQAFF; j_call: TRBJ1-1; clone_size: NA; d_call: TRBD1; v_call: TRBV27
cdr3_nt: TGTGCCAGCAGCTCCTCCCCGGGGGGCTACACCTTC; cdr3_aa: CASSSSPGGYTF; j_call: TRBJ1-2; clone_size: NA; d_call: NA; v_call: TRBV5-6